This is a list of T cell receptor beta chains from one sample in a study of T cells in Graves' hyperthyroidism and ophthalmopathy. TCRdb itself ran the multiplex PCR reads through MiXCR, one entry per CDR3 protein. The data contain 300,000 to 350,000 distinct CDR3 sequences, over 15% of them seen just once; the ten biggest clones take up around 15%. Sequenced input: blood. Receptors were obtained from a woman between 40 and 55 years old with Graves' ophthalmopathy. Each CDR3 is given with its conserved first and last residue. D genes are given only for firm matches. Some rows mark clone size as missing; the rest say once, few, many or name a class of expanded clone.

j_gene,v_gene,d_gene,abundance,CDR3nt,CDR3aa
TRBJ2-5,TRBV6-2/TRBV6-3,.,many,TGTGCCAGCAGTTACTCACTCTCTACCACCCAGTACTTC,CASSYSLSTTQYF
TRBJ2-7,TRBV28,.,many,TGTGCCAGCAGTATCCGACAGGTAATCTCCTCCGAGCAGTACTTC,CASSIRQVISSEQYF
TRBJ2-7,TRBV6-2/TRBV6-3,.,many,TGTGCCAGCAGTTACGTGGACTCCCAGCAGCAGTACTTC,CASSYVDSQQQYF
TRBJ2-7,TRBV19,TRBD1,many,TGTGCCAGTACCCCCAGACAGGGGGCCTCCGAGCAGTACTTC,CASTPRQGASEQYF
TRBJ2-5,TRBV5-1,.,many,TGCGCCAGCGGCCCAGGGACTGGCGAGACCCAGTACTTC,CASGPGTGETQYF
TRBJ2-7,TRBV7-6,.,once,TGTGCCAGCAGCCCGTCGGGGTCTGAGCAGTACTTC,CASSPSGSEQYF
TRBJ2-7,TRBV11-3,TRBD1,many,TGTGCCAGCAGCTTAGGGGGTACCGGGACAGCGAACTCCTACGAGCAGTACTTC,CASSLGGTGTANSYEQYF
TRBJ2-2,TRBV12-5,TRBD2,many,TGTGCTGGAATTAGCGGGAGGCCGAACACCGGGGAGCTGTTTTTT,CAGISGRPNTGELFF
TRBJ1-6,TRBV10-2,TRBD1,many,TGCGCCAGCAGTGCAGGGGGCATAAATTCACCCCTCCACTTT,CASSAGGINSPLHF
TRBJ1-6,TRBV12-5,TRBD1,many,TGTGCTAGTGGTACACCGTGGACAGGGACCGGAGACTATAATTCACCCCTCCACTTT,CASGTPWTGTGDYNSPLHF
TRBJ1-1,TRBV12-3/TRBV12-4,TRBD1,.,TGTGCCAGCAGCCTTGGGACAGTCTACACTGAAGCTTTCTTT,CASSLGTVYTEAFF
TRBJ2-7,TRBV19,.,many,TGTGCCAGTAGTAGCCAGGTCAACTCCTACGAGCAGTACTTC,CASSSQVNSYEQYF
TRBJ2-7,TRBV5-1,TRBD1,many,TGCGCCAGCAGCAGGGGGACAGCTACCGCCTACGAGCAGTACTTC,CASSRGTATAYEQYF
TRBJ2-1,TRBV11-2,.,many,TGTGCCAGCAGCTCCTACGGGTCGGTCAATGAGCAGTTCTTC,CASSSYGSVNEQFF
TRBJ2-7,TRBV20-1,.,.,TGCAGTGCTAGGCTCCCCCCTGGGAACGAGCAGTACTTC,CSARLPPGNEQYF
TRBJ2-7,TRBV28,TRBD2,many,TGTGCCAGCAGGAAAGCGGGAGGGCCCTACGAGCAGTACTTC,CASRKAGGPYEQYF
TRBJ2-7,TRBV30,TRBD1,many,TGTGCCTGGAGAGGACAGGGCACCTACGAGCAGTACTTC,CAWRGQGTYEQYF
TRBJ2-4,TRBV5-1,.,.,TGCGCCAGCAGCTTTAGTAGTGGGGACATTCAGTACTTC,CASSFSSGDIQYF
TRBJ2-5,TRBV30,TRBD1,few,TGTGCCTGGAGTGCAGGGACAGGGGGCGCGGGAGAGACCCAGTACTTC,CAWSAGTGGAGETQYF
TRBJ2-2,TRBV6-1,.,many,TGTGCCAGCAGTGAAGCGGGGAGCGGGGAGCTGTTTTTT,CASSEAGSGELFF
TRBJ2-7,TRBV29-1,.,many,TGCAGCGTTACGGGACTCAGCTCCTACGAGCAGTACTTC,CSVTGLSSYEQYF
TRBJ1-2,TRBV30,.,many,TGTGCCTGGGGACAGTACTATGGCTACACCTTC,CAWGQYYGYTF
TRBJ1-5,TRBV19,.,many,TGTGCCAGTAGTATAGCTGCTCGCCTATATAGCAATCAGCCCCAGCATTTT,CASSIAARLYSNQPQHF
TRBJ1-5,TRBV2,.,many,TGTGCCAGCAGTGAGGGGCCCAATCGCAATCAGCCCCAGCATTTT,CASSEGPNRNQPQHF
TRBJ2-2,TRBV6-1,TRBD2,few,TGTGCCAGCAGACCCTTGACTAGCGCCACGAACACCGGGGAGCTGTTTTTT,CASRPLTSATNTGELFF
TRBJ2-7,TRBV24-1,.,.,TGTGCCACCAGTGAGGGCTACAACTCCTACGAGCAGTACTTC,CATSEGYNSYEQYF
TRBJ2-5,TRBV7-2,.,.,TGTGCCAGCAGCAGGGATGTGAACCAAGAGACCCAGTACTTC,CASSRDVNQETQYF
TRBJ2-2,TRBV11-2,.,many,TGTGCCAGCAGCTTAGATTCGACCCCGGACAGACGGGACACCGGGGAGCTGTTTTTT,CASSLDSTPDRRDTGELFF
TRBJ1-2,TRBV4-1,.,many,TGCGCCAGCAGCCAAGCTGGATCTAACTATGGCTACACCTTC,CASSQAGSNYGYTF
TRBJ1-5,TRBV28,.,many,TGTGCCAGCAGTTTATTTTTCGGGGGAGACTCAAATCAGCCCCAGCATTTT,CASSLFFGGDSNQPQHF
TRBJ2-2,TRBV6-2/TRBV6-3,TRBD2,many,TGTGCCAGCAGTTACGCTAGCGGGGAGTCCGGGGAGCTGTTTTTT,CASSYASGESGELFF
TRBJ1-1,TRBV6-4,TRBD1,many,TGTGCCACCCGGGAACGAAATACCGGGACAGGGGGCATCGGCACTGAAGCTTTCTTT,CATRERNTGTGGIGTEAFF
TRBJ1-1,TRBV6-5,.,many,TGTGCCAGCAGTTACGGTAACCGAAGAGGTGAAGCTTTCTTT,CASSYGNRRGEAFF
TRBJ1-1,TRBV12-5,.,.,TGTGCTAGTGCCACTGGCCCCCTATCTGAAGCTTTCTTT,CASATGPLSEAFF
TRBJ1-1,TRBV20-1,.,many,TGCAGTGCTGGAACCGGGACATCAGAAGCTTTCTTT,CSAGTGTSEAFF
TRBJ1-2,TRBV5-6,.,few,TGTGCCAGCAGCTTGGCCCAGTATGGCTACACCTTC,CASSLAQYGYTF
TRBJ1-1,TRBV5-4,.,many,TGTGCCAGCACCACGCGGCGCAGGCCGGGGGAAGCTTTCTTT,CASTTRRRPGEAFF
TRBJ2-5,TRBV4-1,TRBD2,many,TGCGCCAGCAGCCAAGATCGGGGGGTCGTGGAGGGCCAGTACTTC,CASSQDRGVVEGQYF
TRBJ1-1,TRBV9,.,many,TGTGCCAGCAGCGTAGGTGCGGAGAACACTGAAGCTTTCTTT,CASSVGAENTEAFF